Included here is one T cell receptor (beta chain) sequence, with context. This specimen comes from a study of blood T cell repertoires in COVID-19. Per the germline V gene, CDR1 is LNHDA and CDR2 is SQIVND (reference sequence). The CDR3 totals 12 residues. V shed 11 bases and J 5 bases; nucleotides not matched to a gene: 4. Methods used by the authors: Researchers report that nucleated cell counts were estimated from reference gene primer amplification. Data came from immunoSEQ multiplex PCR; TCRdb stores just in-frame clones and leaves some out. D and trimming come from the DNA, and the V and J calls and clone size come from that table. The sample has about 300,000 clones; about nine tenths are singletons.

The TCR comes from a man aged 18 to 29 with active or convalescent COVID-19. V is TRBV19 and J is TRBJ2-2, with 8 bases lining up with TRBD1. The sequencing sample was made of peripheral blood. CDR3 bases: TGTGCCTCTCGGACAGGGACCGGGGAGCTGTTTTTT. It yields the protein CASRTGTGELFF.